These T cell receptor beta chains were read from a single sample in a study of early T cells in non-severe SARS-CoV-2 infection. TCRdb re-called the 5' RACE reads through MiXCR, storing one row per CDR3 protein. Of 70,000 to 85,000 distinct CDR3 sequences in the sample, 9% to 14% were seen once. Sequencing was done on a sample of whole blood. The source is an adult who was a healthcare worker with PCR-confirmed SARS-CoV-2 infection or an uninfected control (not recorded which). Both conserved end residues are part of each CDR3. Fields, in order: clone size, V gene, J gene, D gene, CDR3 DNA, CDR3 protein. The D gene is left open where the match is weak. Not every row has a clone size; where given, it reads once, few, many or a size class.

clone size: .; V gene: TRBV2; J gene: TRBJ2-5; D gene: .; CDR3 DNA: TGTGCCAGCAGGGTCGAGACATTAGAGACCCAGTACTTC; CDR3 protein: CASRVETLETQYF
clone size: .; V gene: TRBV5-1; J gene: TRBJ2-5; D gene: .; CDR3 DNA: TGCGCCAGCAGCTTAGGAGCGGGTGGGAGAGAGACCCAGTACTTC; CDR3 protein: CASSLGAGGRETQYF
clone size: many; V gene: TRBV2; J gene: TRBJ2-7; D gene: .; CDR3 DNA: TGTGCCAGCAGTGAAACTGTGCTATACGAGCAGTACTTC; CDR3 protein: CASSETVLYEQYF
clone size: .; V gene: TRBV3-1; J gene: TRBJ2-7; D gene: .; CDR3 DNA: TGTGCCAGCAGCCATTTGGCGAGGGACTACGAGCAGTACTTC; CDR3 protein: CASSHLARDYEQYF
clone size: many; V gene: TRBV3-1; J gene: TRBJ1-1; D gene: .; CDR3 DNA: TGTGCCAGCAGCCCCGCAGCCTTGAACACTGAAGCTTTCTTT; CDR3 protein: CASSPAALNTEAFF
clone size: few; V gene: TRBV19; J gene: TRBJ2-3; D gene: .; CDR3 DNA: TGTGCCAGTAGTACCCCCTATGGGGGAACAGATACGCAGTATTTT; CDR3 protein: CASSTPYGGTDTQYF
clone size: .; V gene: TRBV29-1; J gene: TRBJ1-4; D gene: .; CDR3 DNA: TGCAGCGTTGATATGGGGGCGGAAGAAAAACTGTTTTTT; CDR3 protein: CSVDMGAEEKLFF
clone size: few; V gene: TRBV4-2; J gene: TRBJ2-3; D gene: TRBD2; CDR3 DNA: TGTGCCAGCAGCCTTACTAGCGGGGGCGAAGATACGCAGTATTTT; CDR3 protein: CASSLTSGGEDTQYF
clone size: .; V gene: TRBV9; J gene: TRBJ2-7; D gene: .; CDR3 DNA: TGTGCCAGCAGCGTAGGGACAGTCCCCTACGAGCAGTACTTC; CDR3 protein: CASSVGTVPYEQYF
clone size: many; V gene: TRBV6-5; J gene: TRBJ2-5; D gene: TRBD2; CDR3 DNA: TGTGCCAGCAACCCGGCAGCTAGCGGGAGGATCGCGGAGACCCAGTACTTC; CDR3 protein: CASNPAASGRIAETQYF
clone size: .; V gene: TRBV20-1; J gene: TRBJ2-2; D gene: TRBD2; CDR3 DNA: TGCAGTGCTAGAGAAAATAGCGGGAGAATCACCGGGGAGCTGTTTTTT; CDR3 protein: CSARENSGRITGELFF